The 28 T cell receptor beta chains below come from one sample, sequenced in a study of blood T cell repertoires in COVID-19. Clones were read by immunoSEQ multiplex PCR, and TCRdb kept only the in-frame ones, dropping some. This sample has 110,000 or so clones; approximately 90% occur once, and the top ten carry around 1.2%. Sequenced: peripheral blood. Source of these receptors: a human donor in a cohort sampled during active COVID-19.

J is TRBJ2-4 and V is TRBV5-6, with 7 bases lining up with TRBD1. Germline V lookup: CDR1 SGHDT, CDR2 YYEEEE. There are 14 residues in the CDR3. Unmatched junction bases numbered 5, after V lost 3 bases and J lost 5 bases. Here the CDR3 DNA reads TGTGCCAGCAGCTCTCAGGGGACAGAAAACATTCAGTACTTC. Its protein is CASSSQGTENIQYF.

This chain joins TRBV2 and TRBJ2-1, with 7 bases aligning to TRBD2. The CDR3 consists of 15 residues. Trimming at V came to 6 bases and at J to 5 bases, leaving 10 bases not matched to a gene. Germline V lookup: CDR1 SNHLY, CDR2 FYNNEI. The CDR3 here is CASSPVGGGNNEQFF. The CDR3 nucleotides read TGTGCCAGCAGCCCGGTAGGCGGGGGAAACAATGAGCAGTTCTTC.

This rearrangement joins TRBV28 to TRBJ1-5, with D possibly matching TRBD1 (6 bases). CDR1 and CDR2 (germline): MDHEN, SYDVKM. There are 15 residues in the CDR3. Trimming removed 5 bases from V and 3 bases from J, with 14 bases in between. CDR3 in DNA: TGTGCCAGCAGTCCCAGGGGCCTCCTCAATCAGCCCCAGCATTTT. This codes for CASSPRGLLNQPQHF. Combining the CDR3 with reference TRBV28 and TRBJ1-5 gives the whole variable domain DVKVTQSSRYLVKRTGEKVFLECVQDMDHENMFWYRQDPGLGLRLIYFSYDVKMKEKGDIPEGYSVSREKKERFSLILESASTNQTSMYLCASSPRGLLNQPQHFGDGTRLSIL.

J is TRBJ1-4 and V is TRBV5-6; 7 bases line up with TRBD1. V lost 0 bases and J lost 10; bases outside the gene matches: 6. Germline V lookup: CDR1 SGHDT, CDR2 YYEEEE. The CDR3 totals 14 residues. CDR3 sequence (DNA): TGTGCCAGCAGCTTGGGACAGGGTACCGGAAAACTGTTTTTT. Its translation is CASSLGQGTGKLFF.

Notes on this clone: The junction does not match germline at one end; this may be a read error. V usage is TRBV7-3 and J usage is TRBJ2-7; 9 nucleotides line up with TRBD1. The length of the CDR3 is 15 residues. CDR1 and CDR2 from the germline V gene are SGHTA and FQGTGA. CDR3 protein: CASSITGGDSYEQYF. Here the CDR3 DNA reads TGTGCCAGCAGCATAACAGGGGGCGATAGCTACGAGCAGTACTTC.

DNA for the CDR3: TGTGCCAGCTCATCCCCCGGGGATACGCAGTATTTT. Protein: CASSSPGDTQYF. The chain has TRBV18 and TRBJ2-3, with D unresolved. CDR1 is KGHSH and CDR2 is LQKENI in the germline V gene. Trimming took 5 bases from V and 6 from J, leaving 9 bases between them. The CDR3 is 12 residues long.

V is TRBV11-2 and J is TRBJ1-5; no reliable D call. The CDR3 sequence is 15 residues long. Germline CDR1 and CDR2: SGHAT and FQNNGV. V gave up 5 bases and J gave up 0 bases, with 11 bases separating them. The CDR3 reads CASSRFAGSNQPQHF. CDR3 nucleotides: TGTGCCAGCAGCCGATTTGCGGGTAGCAATCAGCCCCAGCATTTT.

The chain uses TRBV19 and TRBJ2-2; maybe TRBD1 (5 bases). Germline V gene data show CDR1 as LNHDA and CDR2 as SQIVND (reference sequence). CDR3 length equals 13 residues. The V gene lost 5 bases and the J gene lost 4 bases, with 8 bases spanning the gap. CDR3 sequence (DNA): TGTGCCAGTAGTGCCAGGGTCACCGGGGAGCTGTTTTTT. Protein: CASSARVTGELFF.

This chain joins TRBV5-1 and TRBJ1-6; TRBD1 agrees at 7 bases. V trimming: 5 bases; J trimming: 7 bases; junction bases outside the gene matches: 3. The CDR3 sequence is 13 residues long. Germline assignment: CDR1 SGHRS and CDR2 YFSETQ. The CDR3 region has the DNA TGCGCCAGCAGGGGGACAGAAAATTCACCCCTCCACTTT. Encoded protein: CASRGTENSPLHF.

The V gene is TRBV28, the J gene TRBJ1-5; 10 bases align to TRBD1. Germline V gene sequence: CDR1 MDHEN, CDR2 SYDVKM. This CDR3 comprises 16 residues. After removal of 6 bases from V and 2 bases from J, the junction contained 7 bases not matched to a gene. The CDR3 DNA sequence: TGTGCCAGCAGCCCACAGACAGGGGGCGGCAATCAGCCCCAGCATTTT. Amino acids: CASSPQTGGGNQPQHF.

The chain links TRBV9 to TRBJ2-5; 7 bases match TRBD2. CDR1 is SGDLS, CDR2 YYNGEE, per germline. The CDR3 is made up of 16 amino acids. V lost 0 bases and J lost 3; bases outside the gene matches: 8. The CDR3 DNA sequence: TGTGCCAGCAGCGTAGCTGAGGCTAGCGGAAAAGAGACCCAGTACTTC. This gives the protein CASSVAEASGKETQYF.

The chain employs TRBV27 and TRBJ2-7; D remains ambiguous. The CDR3 is 13 residues long. The germline CDR1 and CDR2 sequences are MNHEY and SMNVEV (reference sequence). V was clipped by 7 bases and J by 1 base, with 11 bases between them. The CDR3 DNA is TGTGCCAGCAAAAGACAAGGATCCTACGAGCAGTACTTC. It yields the protein CASKRQGSYEQYF.

Only one count was recorded for this clone. This chain connects TRBV9 to TRBJ2-7; D remains unclear. Germline-derived CDR1 and CDR2 are SGDLS and YYNGEE. The V and J ends lost 1 base and 0 bases respectively, with 8 bases between them. This CDR3 contains 14 residues. The CDR3 sequence: CASSVQDSSYEQYF. DNA of the CDR3: TGTGCCAGCAGCGTACAGGATAGCTCCTACGAGCAGTACTTC.

In this sample, this clone turned up a few times. This sequence joins TRBV9 and TRBJ1-1, with D tentatively TRBD1 (5 bases). CDR1 is SGDLS and CDR2 is YYNGEE in the germline V gene. CDR3 size: 12 residues. Trimming removed 7 bases from V and 7 bases from J, with 14 bases in between. The CDR3 sequence: CASGRGQGEAFF. CDR3 sequence (DNA): TGTGCCAGCGGGCGGGGTCAGGGTGAAGCTTTCTTT. Together with reference TRBV9 and TRBJ1-1, the CDR3 gives the full variable domain: DSGVTQTPKHLITATGQRVTLRCSPRSGDLSVYWYQQSLDQGLQFLIQYYNGEERAKGNILERFSAQQFPDLHSELNLSSLELGDSALYFCASGRGQGEAFFGQGTRLTVV.

This chain links TRBV27 with TRBJ2-1, with 8 bases lining up with TRBD2. The CDR3 consists of 20 residues. Germline assignment: CDR1 MNHEY and CDR2 SMNVEV (reference sequence). Trimming took 7 bases from V and 0 from J; bases not matched to a gene: 20. The CDR3 spells CASTPRRGSGIIRSYNEQFF. Here the CDR3 DNA reads TGTGCCAGCACCCCAAGGCGTGGTAGCGGGATCATCCGCTCCTACAATGAGCAGTTCTTC.

The rearrangement links TRBV7-2 to TRBJ2-4, with 14 nucleotides matching TRBD2. The CDR3 loop spans 17 amino acids. The germline V gene has CDR1 SGHTA and CDR2 FQGNSA. Losses at the gene ends were 4 bases for V and 3 bases for J; bases not matched to a gene: 5. CDR3 amino acids: CASSSGLAGGGKNIQYF. Here the CDR3 DNA reads TGTGCCAGCAGCTCAGGACTAGCGGGGGGAGGCAAAAACATTCAGTACTTC.

The chain employs TRBV7-2 and TRBJ2-7; D is unresolved. Deletions cut 1 base from V and 7 bases from J, with 5 bases between. This CDR3 is built from 11 residues. The germline CDR1 and CDR2 sequences are SGHTA and FQGNSA. CDR3 protein: CASSLESEQYF. The CDR3 DNA is TGTGCCAGCAGCTTAGAGAGTGAGCAGTACTTC.

The V gene is TRBV6-5, the J gene TRBJ1-6; TRBD1 matches at 8 bases. Germline CDR1 reads MNHEY; CDR2 reads SVGAGI. The CDR3 contains 15 residues. V shed 0 bases, J shed 8 bases, and the junction held 3 bases outside the gene matches. In nucleotides, the CDR3 is TGTGCCAGCAGTTACTCGAACAGGGGGGATTCACCCCTCCACTTT. Its protein is CASSYSNRGDSPLHF.

The chain joins TRBV6-5 to TRBJ2-1, with a tentative D call TRBD2 (5 bases). Germline values: CDR1 MNHEY, CDR2 SVGAGI. This CDR3 contains 14 residues. With 8 bases removed from V and 6 bases from J, the gap between germline ends came to 17 bases. The DNA of the CDR3 is TGTGCCAGCTCTCGGTGGGAGCGAGGCAATGAGCAGTTCTTC. It specifies CASSRWERGNEQFF.

The CDR3 loop reads CASSGRLAGVETQYF. CDR3 DNA sequence: TGTGCCAGCAGCGGTCGACTAGCGGGGGTAGAGACCCAGTACTTC. The J gene is TRBJ2-5, the V gene TRBV11-3; 12 positions agree with TRBD2. Germline CDR1 reads SGHNT; CDR2 reads YENEEA. The V gene end was trimmed by 5 bases and the J gene end by 4 bases; junction bases not matched to a gene: 5. This CDR3 has 15 residues.

The V gene is TRBV9, the J gene TRBJ2-5, with TRBD2 matching over 10 bases. Germline CDR1 is SGDLS and CDR2 is YYNGEE. J gave up 5 bases and V 0 bases, and 4 bases lay outside the gene matches. The CDR3 runs to 15 residues. Here the CDR3 DNA reads TGTGCCAGCAGCGTAGCTAGCGGGGGTCGGGAGACCCAGTACTTC. Amino acid sequence: CASSVASGGRETQYF.

This chain links TRBV28 with TRBJ2-3, with a weak D call TRBD1 (6 bases). V dropped 0 bases and J dropped 3 bases, with 13 bases sitting between them. CDR3 size: 16 residues. Per the germline V gene, CDR1 is MDHEN and CDR2 is SYDVKM. For the CDR3, the DNA is TGTGCCAGCAGTTTATGGGGGGCGGCCGGGACAGATACGCAGTATTTT. This gives the protein CASSLWGAAGTDTQYF.

The chain's CDR3 is CASRQDRAPFGYTF. CDR3 coding DNA: TGTGCCAGCAGGCAGGACAGGGCCCCTTTCGGCTACACCTTC. The chain employs TRBV28 and TRBJ1-2; 8 bases agree with TRBD1. The V segment lost 6 bases and the J segment 8 bases; nucleotides outside the gene matches: 11. In germline, CDR1 is MDHEN, CDR2 SYDVKM. The CDR3 sequence is 14 residues long.

In this sample, this clone turned up once. The CDR3 DNA is TGTGCCAGTAGTATAACTTCGGGAGCTCACAACCTCGCTGAAGCTTTCTTT. Its translation: CASSITSGAHNLAEAFF. The chain recombines TRBV19 with TRBJ1-1; D uncertain. The CDR3 is made up of 17 amino acids. Deletions cut 2 bases from V and 6 bases from J, with 22 bases between. Germline V CDR1 and CDR2: LNHDA, SQIVND (reference sequence).

This chain connects TRBV7-2 to TRBJ1-4; 8 nucleotides match TRBD1. The CDR3 runs to 15 residues. Germline values: CDR1 SGHTA, CDR2 FQGNSA. Trimming cost V 5 bases and J 4 bases; bases outside gene matches: 6. CDR3 amino acids: CASSQDRGGNEKLFF. CDR3 nucleotide sequence: TGTGCCAGCAGCCAAGACAGGGGTGGTAATGAAAAACTGTTTTTT.

The V gene is TRBV10-3, the J gene TRBJ2-7; 10 nucleotides align to TRBD2. The CDR3 spans 17 residues. Looked up from germline, CDR1 is ENHRY and CDR2 is SYGVKD. Germline trimming cut 3 bases from V and 7 bases from J; bases unmatched to any gene: 15. The CDR3 coding sequence is TGTGCCATCAGTGATGGGGGCAGAGAGCGGGGGGGCCAAGAGCAGTACTTC. Its translation: CAISDGGRERGGQEQYF.

This chain links TRBV27 with TRBJ2-7; possibly TRBD1 for D (6 bases). The CDR3 is made up of 15 amino acids. Germline CDR1 reads MNHEY; CDR2 reads SMNVEV (reference sequence). V lost 2 bases and J 0 bases, leaving 11 bases between the germline ends. The CDR3 DNA reads TGTGCCAGCAGTTTACCGGGGACACCCTCCTACGAGCAGTACTTC. It codes for CASSLPGTPSYEQYF.

The rearrangement joins TRBV19 to TRBJ1-1, with D unresolved. V lost 0 bases, J lost 0 bases, and 17 bases lay in between. The CDR3 covers 18 residues. In germline, CDR1 is LNHDA, CDR2 SQIVND (reference sequence). The CDR3 DNA follows: TGTGCCAGTAGTATAGATCGGAGAGGGAGCACTTTGAACACTGAAGCTTTCTTT. As protein: CASSIDRRGSTLNTEAFF.